The source of this T cell receptor beta chain is a study of blood T cell repertoires in COVID-19. Clones were sequenced by immunoSEQ multiplex PCR, and TCRdb holds only the in-frame ones, with some missing. The top ten clones hold roughly 12% of a sample with roughly 300,000 clones, about nine tenths of them seen once. Between the trimmed V and J ends, which lost 4 bases and 0 bases, there was a span of 10 bases. Germline lookup yields CDR1 WSHSY and CDR2 SAAADI. The CDR3 spans 15 residues. This chain uses TRBV10-2 with TRBJ2-4; D call uncertain. The specimen sequenced was peripheral blood. This receptor was obtained from a woman in her twenties or thirties with COVID-19, enrolled during active disease. The CDR3 nucleotides are TGCGCCAGCAGTGTAACAGCCTTAGCCAAAAACATTCAGTACTTC. Its translation: CASSVTALAKNIQYF.